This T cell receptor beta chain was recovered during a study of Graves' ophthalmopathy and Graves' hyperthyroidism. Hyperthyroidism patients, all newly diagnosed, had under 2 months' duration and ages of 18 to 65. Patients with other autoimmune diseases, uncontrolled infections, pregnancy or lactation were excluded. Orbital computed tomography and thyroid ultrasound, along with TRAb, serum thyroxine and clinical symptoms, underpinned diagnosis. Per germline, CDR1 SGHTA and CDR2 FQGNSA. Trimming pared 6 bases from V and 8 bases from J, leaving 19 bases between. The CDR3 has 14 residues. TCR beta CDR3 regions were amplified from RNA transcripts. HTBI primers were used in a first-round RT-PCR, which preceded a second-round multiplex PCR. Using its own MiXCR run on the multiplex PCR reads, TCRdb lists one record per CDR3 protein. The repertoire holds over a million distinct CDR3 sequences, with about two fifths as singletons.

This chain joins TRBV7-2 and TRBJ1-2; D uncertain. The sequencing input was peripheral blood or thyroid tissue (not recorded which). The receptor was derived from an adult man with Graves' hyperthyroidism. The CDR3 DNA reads TGTGCCAGCAGTCTCAACTTACAAGGACCAGGCTACACCTTC. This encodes CASSLNLQGPGYTF.